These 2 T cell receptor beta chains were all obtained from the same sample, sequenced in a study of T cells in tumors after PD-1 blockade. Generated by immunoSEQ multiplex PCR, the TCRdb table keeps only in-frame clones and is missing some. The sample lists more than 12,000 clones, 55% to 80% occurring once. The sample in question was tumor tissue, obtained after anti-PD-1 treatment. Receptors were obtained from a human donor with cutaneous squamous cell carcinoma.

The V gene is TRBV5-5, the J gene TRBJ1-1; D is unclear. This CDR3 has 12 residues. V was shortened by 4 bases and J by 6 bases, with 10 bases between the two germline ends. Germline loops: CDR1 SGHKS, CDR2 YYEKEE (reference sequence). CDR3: CASSPVSAEAFF. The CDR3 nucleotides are TGTGCCAGCAGCCCGGTCTCGGCTGAAGCTTTCTTT.

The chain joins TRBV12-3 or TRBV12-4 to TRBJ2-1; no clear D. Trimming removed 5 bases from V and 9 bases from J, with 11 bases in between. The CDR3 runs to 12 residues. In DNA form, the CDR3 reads TGTGCCAGCAGTCAGCAGCGCGGTGAGCAGTTCTTC. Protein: CASSQQRGEQFF.